Each of the 4 T cell receptor beta chains below was sequenced from the same sample in a study of regulatory T cells in long-lasting Graves disease. The time point is: newly diagnosed GD, antithyroid drugs for less than 3 months. TCR sequences were obtained from RNA taken from PBMCs. The TCR beta library used iRepertoire HTBI primers with Arm-PCR amplification of CDR3. MiXCR, applied by TCRdb to the multiplex PCR reads, yields one record per CDR3 protein. The data contain fewer than 550,000 distinct CDR3 sequences, about 16% of them singletons. These data are also associated with another study on T cells in Graves' hyperthyroidism and ophthalmopathy.

Sequencing was performed on peripheral blood mononuclear cells (PBMCs), taken at new diagnosis, from a patient treated with antithyroid drugs. These receptors were obtained from a woman aged 40 to 65 with Graves disease.

The chain has TRBV5-5 and TRBJ2-3; 9 nucleotides match TRBD2. The CDR3 covers 16 residues. The V segment lost 5 bases and the J segment 2 bases; nucleotides outside the gene matches: 9. CDR1 SGHKS and CDR2 YYEKEE come from the germline V gene (reference sequence). CDR3 sequence (DNA): TGTGCCAGCAGAGCCAGGCTAGCGGGGACCACAGATACGCAGTATTTT. Its protein product is CASRARLAGTTDTQYF.

This clonotype occurred many times. The gene calls are TRBV19 and TRBJ2-5; TRBD2 might be the D (7 bases). The CDR3 runs 14 residues. Trimming cost V 9 bases and J 2 bases, with 16 bases left between them. Germline loops: CDR1 LNHDA, CDR2 SQIVND (reference sequence). The CDR3 region is CASRRRGPQETQYF. Here the CDR3 DNA reads TGTGCCAGCAGAAGGCGGGGGCCTCAAGAGACCCAGTACTTC. Variable domain in full (rest from reference TRBV19 and TRBJ2-5): DGGITQSPKYLFRKEGQNVTLSCEQNLNHDAMYWYRQDPGQGLRLIYYSQIVNDFQKGDIAEGYSVSREKKESFPLTVTSAQKNPTAFYLCASRRRGPQETQYFGPGTRLLVL.

This clonotype was recorded once. A single base separates this from a much larger clone, so it may be a read error. The V gene is TRBV11-2, the J gene TRBJ2-5; 10 bases are a match to TRBD2. The CDR3 covers 15 residues. The germline V gene encodes CDR1 SGHAT and CDR2 FQNNGV. The CDR3 protein is CASSRTSGPGEIQYF. CDR3 DNA sequence: TGTGCCAGCAGCCGGACTAGCGGTCCCGGGGAGATCCAGTACTTC.

The chain employs TRBV19 and TRBJ1-1; D is unclear. Germline V gene data show CDR1 as LNHDA and CDR2 as SQIVND (reference sequence). V gave up 5 bases and J gave up 2 bases, with 18 bases separating them. CDR3 length: 16 amino acids. CDR3 DNA: TGTGCCAGTAGTGGACTTCTGACTGGGCCTAACACTGAAGCTTTCTTT. Translating gives CASSGLLTGPNTEAFF.